This T cell receptor (beta chain) was profiled in a study of T cells in Graves' hyperthyroidism and ophthalmopathy. Looking at the study overall: Peripheral blood was obtained at initial diagnosis, preceding any treatment.

This clonotype has a handful of counts. Its antigen remains unidentified. Study findings and constraints: Ophthalmopathy and stable hyperthyroidism were told apart by a 13 V-J model.

There are 14 residues in the CDR3. Germline V gives CDR1 MNHEY, CDR2 SVGAGI. Trimming removed 9 bases from V and 5 bases from J; junction bases left unmatched: 11. TCR beta CDR3 regions were amplified from RNA transcripts. In the first-round RT-PCR of the TCR CDR3, the HTBI primer set was used. TCRdb itself ran the multiplex PCR reads through MiXCR, one entry per CDR3 protein. The sample has roughly 710,000 distinct CDR3 sequences, 35% seen once. The sample consisted of blood. The receptor was isolated from a woman between 35 and 50 years old with Graves' hyperthyroidism. The chain links TRBV6-5 to TRBJ2-5, with TRBD2 identical over 8 bases. The CDR3 loop is CASRKRERSETQYF. The CDR3 region has the DNA TGTGCCAGTCGCAAGCGGGAGAGGAGTGAGACCCAGTACTTC.